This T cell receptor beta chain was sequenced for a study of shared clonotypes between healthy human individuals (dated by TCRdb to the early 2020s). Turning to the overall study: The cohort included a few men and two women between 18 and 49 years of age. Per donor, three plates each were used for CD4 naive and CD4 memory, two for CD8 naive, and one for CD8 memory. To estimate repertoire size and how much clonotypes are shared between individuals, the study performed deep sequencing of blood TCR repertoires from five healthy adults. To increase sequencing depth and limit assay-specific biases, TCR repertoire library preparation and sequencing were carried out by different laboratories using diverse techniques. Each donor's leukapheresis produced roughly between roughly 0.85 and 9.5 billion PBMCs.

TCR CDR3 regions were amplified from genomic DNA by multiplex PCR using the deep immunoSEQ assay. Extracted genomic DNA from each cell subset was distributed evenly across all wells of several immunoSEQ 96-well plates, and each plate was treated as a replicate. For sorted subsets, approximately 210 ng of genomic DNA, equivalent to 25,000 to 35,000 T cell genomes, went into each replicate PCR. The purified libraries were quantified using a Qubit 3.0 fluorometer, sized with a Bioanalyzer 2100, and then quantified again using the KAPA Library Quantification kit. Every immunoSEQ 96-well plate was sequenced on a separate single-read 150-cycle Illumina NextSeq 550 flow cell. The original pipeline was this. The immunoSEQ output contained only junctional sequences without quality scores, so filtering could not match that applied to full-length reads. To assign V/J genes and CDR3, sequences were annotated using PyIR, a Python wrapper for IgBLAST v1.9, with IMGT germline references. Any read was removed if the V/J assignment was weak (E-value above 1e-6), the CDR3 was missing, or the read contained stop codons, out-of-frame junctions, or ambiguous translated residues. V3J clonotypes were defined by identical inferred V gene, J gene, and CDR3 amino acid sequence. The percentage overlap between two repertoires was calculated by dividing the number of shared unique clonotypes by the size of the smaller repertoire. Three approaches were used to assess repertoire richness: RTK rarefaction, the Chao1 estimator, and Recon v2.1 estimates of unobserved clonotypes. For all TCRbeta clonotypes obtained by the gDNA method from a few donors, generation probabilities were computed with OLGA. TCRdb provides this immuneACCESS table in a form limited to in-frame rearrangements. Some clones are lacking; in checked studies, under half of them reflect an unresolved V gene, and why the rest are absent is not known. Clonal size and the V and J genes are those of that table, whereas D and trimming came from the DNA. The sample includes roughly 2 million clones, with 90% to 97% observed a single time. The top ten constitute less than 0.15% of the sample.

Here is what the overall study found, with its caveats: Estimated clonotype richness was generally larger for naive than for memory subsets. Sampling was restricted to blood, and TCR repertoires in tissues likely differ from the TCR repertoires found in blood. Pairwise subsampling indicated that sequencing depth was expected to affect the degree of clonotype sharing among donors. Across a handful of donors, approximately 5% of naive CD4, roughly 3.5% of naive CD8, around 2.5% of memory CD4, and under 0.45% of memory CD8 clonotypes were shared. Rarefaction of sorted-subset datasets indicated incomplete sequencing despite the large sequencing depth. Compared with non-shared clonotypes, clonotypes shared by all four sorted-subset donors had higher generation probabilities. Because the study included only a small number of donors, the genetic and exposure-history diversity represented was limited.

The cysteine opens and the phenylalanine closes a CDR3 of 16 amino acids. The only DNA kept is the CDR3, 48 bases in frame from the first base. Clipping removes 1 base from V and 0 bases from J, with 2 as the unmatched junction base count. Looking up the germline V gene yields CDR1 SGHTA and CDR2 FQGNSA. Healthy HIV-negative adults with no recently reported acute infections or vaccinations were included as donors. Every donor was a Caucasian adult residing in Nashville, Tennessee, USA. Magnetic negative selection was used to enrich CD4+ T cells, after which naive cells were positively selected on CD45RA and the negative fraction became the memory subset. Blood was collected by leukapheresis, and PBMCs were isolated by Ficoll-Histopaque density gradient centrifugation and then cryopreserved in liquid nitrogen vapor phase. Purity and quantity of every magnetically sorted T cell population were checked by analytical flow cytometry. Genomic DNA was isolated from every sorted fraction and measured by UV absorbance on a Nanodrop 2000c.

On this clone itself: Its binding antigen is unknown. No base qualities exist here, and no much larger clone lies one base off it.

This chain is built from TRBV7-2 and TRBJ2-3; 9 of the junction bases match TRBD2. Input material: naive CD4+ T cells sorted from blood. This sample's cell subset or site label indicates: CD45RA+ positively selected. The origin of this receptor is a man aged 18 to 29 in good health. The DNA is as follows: TGTGCCAGCAGCTTAGTAGCGGGAGTTAGCACAGATACGCAGTATTTT. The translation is CASSLVAGVSTDTQYF.